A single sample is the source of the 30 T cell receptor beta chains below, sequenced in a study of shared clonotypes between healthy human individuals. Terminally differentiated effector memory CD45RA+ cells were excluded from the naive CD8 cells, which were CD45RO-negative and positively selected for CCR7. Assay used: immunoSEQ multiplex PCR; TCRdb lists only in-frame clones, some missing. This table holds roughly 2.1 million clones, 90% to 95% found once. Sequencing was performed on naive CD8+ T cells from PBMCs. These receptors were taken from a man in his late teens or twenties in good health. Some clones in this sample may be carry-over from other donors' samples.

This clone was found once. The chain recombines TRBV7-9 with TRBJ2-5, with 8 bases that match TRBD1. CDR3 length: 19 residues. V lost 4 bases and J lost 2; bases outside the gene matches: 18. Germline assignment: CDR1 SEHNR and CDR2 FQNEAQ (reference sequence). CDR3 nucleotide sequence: TGTGCCAGCAGCTCCCCGAACGTTTTGGACAGGGTTCTGCAAGAGACCCAGTACTTC. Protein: CASSSPNVLDRVLQETQYF.

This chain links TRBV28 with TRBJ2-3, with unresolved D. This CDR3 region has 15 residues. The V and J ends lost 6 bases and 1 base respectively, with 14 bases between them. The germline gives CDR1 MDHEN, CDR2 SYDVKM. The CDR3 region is CASSFPPAGTDTQYF. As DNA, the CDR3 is TGTGCCAGCAGCTTCCCTCCCGCGGGCACAGATACGCAGTATTTT.

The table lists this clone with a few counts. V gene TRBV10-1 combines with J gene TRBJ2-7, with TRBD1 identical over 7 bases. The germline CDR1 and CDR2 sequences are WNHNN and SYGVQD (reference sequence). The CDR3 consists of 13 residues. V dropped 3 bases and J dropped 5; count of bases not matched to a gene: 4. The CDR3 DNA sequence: TGCGCCAGCAGTGAAGGGCAGGGGGACGAGCAGTACTTC. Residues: CASSEGQGDEQYF.

The chain's CDR3 is CASSSSTSELQETQYF. The CDR3 bases are TGTGCCAGCAGCTCGTCGACTAGCGAGCTACAAGAGACCCAGTACTTC. V usage is TRBV7-9 and J usage is TRBJ2-5, with 8 bases matching TRBD2. The CDR3 totals 16 residues. The V segment lost 4 bases and the J segment 2 bases; nucleotides outside the gene matches: 9. The germline V gene has CDR1 SEHNR and CDR2 FQNEAQ (reference sequence).

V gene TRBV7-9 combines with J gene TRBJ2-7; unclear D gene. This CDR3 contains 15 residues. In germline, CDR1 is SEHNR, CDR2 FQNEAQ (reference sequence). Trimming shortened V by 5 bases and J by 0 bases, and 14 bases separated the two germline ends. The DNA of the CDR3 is TGTGCCAGCAGCCCCCGGGCGGATTTCTCCTACGAGCAGTACTTC. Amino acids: CASSPRADFSYEQYF.

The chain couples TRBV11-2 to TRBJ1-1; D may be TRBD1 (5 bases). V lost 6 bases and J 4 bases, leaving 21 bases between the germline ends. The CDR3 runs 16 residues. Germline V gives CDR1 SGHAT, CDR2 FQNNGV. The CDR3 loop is CASRPRPGGGGTEAFF. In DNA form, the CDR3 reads TGTGCCAGCAGACCCAGACCGGGCGGCGGGGGCACTGAAGCTTTCTTT.

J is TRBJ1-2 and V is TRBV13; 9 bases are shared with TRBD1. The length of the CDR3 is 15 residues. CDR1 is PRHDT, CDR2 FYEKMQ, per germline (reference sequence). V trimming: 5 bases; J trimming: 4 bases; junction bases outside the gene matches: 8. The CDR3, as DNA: TGTGCCAGCAGCCTGGGACAGGGAAGGGTCTATGGCTACACCTTC. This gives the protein CASSLGQGRVYGYTF.

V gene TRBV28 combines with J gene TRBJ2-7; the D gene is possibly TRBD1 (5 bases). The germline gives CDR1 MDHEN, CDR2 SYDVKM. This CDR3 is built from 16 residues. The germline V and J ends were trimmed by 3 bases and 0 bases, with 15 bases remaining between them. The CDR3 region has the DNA TGTGCCAGCAGTTTCAGGGTAAATGAACCCTCCTACGAGCAGTACTTC. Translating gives CASSFRVNEPSYEQYF.

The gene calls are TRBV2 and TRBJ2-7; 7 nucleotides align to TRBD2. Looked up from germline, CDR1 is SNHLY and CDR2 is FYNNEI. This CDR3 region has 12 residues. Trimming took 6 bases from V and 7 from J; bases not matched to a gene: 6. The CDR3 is CASRGLGGEQYF. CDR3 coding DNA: TGTGCCAGCAGGGGACTGGGAGGGGAGCAGTACTTC.

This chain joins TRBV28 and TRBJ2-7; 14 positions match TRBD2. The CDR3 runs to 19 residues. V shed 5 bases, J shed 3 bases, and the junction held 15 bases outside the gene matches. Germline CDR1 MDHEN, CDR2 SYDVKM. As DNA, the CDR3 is TGTGCCAGCAGTGGAATGACTAGCGGGAGGGGACAACGTAACTACGAGCAGTACTTC. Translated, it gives CASSGMTSGRGQRNYEQYF.

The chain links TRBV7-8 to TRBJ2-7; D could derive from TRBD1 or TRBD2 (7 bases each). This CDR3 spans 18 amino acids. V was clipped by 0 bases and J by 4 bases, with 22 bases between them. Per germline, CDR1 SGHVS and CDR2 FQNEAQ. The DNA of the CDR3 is TGTGCCAGCAGCTTAGCGCGTCAGGGGGGGAACGGGGCTTACGAGCAGTACTTC. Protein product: CASSLARQGGNGAYEQYF.

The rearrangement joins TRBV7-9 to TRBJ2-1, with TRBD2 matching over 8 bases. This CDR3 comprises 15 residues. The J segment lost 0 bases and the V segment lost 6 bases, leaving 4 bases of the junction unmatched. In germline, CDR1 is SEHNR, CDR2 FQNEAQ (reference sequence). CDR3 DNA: TGTGCCAGCAGACTAGCGGTTAGCTCCTACAATGAGCAGTTCTTC. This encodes CASRLAVSSYNEQFF.

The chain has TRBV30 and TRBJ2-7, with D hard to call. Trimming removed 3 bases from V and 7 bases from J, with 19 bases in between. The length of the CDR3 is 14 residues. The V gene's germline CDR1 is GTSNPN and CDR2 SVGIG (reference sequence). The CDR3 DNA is TGTGCCTGGAGAACCTTAGGACGAGCTGCGGAGCAGTACTTC. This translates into CAWRTLGRAAEQYF.

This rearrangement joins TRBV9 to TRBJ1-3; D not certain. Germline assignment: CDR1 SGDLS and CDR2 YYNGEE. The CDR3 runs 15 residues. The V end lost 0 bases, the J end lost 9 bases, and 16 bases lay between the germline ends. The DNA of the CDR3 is TGTGCCAGCAGCGTAGGGTGGGTCTCGGGTGGCACCATATATTTT. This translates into CASSVGWVSGGTIYF.

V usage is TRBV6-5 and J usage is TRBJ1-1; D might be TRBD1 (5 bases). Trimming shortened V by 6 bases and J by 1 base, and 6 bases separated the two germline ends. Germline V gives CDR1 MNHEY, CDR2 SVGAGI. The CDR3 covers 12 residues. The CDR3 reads CASSGQNTEAFF. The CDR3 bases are TGTGCCAGCAGCGGACAGAACACTGAAGCTTTCTTT.

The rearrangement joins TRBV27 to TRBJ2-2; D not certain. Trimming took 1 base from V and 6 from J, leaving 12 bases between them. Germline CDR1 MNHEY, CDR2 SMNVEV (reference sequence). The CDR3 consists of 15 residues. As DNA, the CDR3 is TGTGCCAGCAGTTTATACATTTGGCCCGCCGGGGAGCTGTTTTTT. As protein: CASSLYIWPAGELFF.

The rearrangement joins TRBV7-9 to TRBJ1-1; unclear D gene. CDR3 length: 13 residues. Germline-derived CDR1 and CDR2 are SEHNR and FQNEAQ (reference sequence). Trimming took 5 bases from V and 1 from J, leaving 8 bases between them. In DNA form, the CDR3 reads TGTGCCAGCAGCCCGGAAAAGAACACTGAAGCTTTCTTT. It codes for CASSPEKNTEAFF.

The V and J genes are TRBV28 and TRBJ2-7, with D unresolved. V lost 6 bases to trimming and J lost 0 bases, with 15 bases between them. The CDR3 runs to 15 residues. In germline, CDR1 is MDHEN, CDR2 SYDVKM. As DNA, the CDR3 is TGTGCCAGCAGGACCCGACGGCAAAACTCCTACGAGCAGTACTTC. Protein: CASRTRRQNSYEQYF.

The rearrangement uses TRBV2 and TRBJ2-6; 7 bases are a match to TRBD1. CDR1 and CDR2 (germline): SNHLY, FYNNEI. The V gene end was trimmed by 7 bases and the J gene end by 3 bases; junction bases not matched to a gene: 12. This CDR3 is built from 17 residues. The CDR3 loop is CASTVRQGGSGANVLTF. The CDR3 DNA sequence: TGTGCCAGCACTGTTAGACAGGGTGGTAGTGGGGCCAACGTCCTGACTTTC.

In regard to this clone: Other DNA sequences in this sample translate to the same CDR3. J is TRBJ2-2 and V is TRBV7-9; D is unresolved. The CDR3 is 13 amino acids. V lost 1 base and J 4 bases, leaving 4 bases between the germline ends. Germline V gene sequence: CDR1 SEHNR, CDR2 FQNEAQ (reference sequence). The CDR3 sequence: CASSLDRTGELFF. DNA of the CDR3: TGTGCCAGCAGCTTAGACCGCACCGGGGAGCTGTTTTTT.

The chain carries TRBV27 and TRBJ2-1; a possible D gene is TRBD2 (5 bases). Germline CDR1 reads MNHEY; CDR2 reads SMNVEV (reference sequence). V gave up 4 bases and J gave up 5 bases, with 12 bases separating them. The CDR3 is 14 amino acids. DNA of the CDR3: TGTGCCAGCAGTTGGATAGGAGGAGACAATGAGCAGTTCTTC. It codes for CASSWIGGDNEQFF.

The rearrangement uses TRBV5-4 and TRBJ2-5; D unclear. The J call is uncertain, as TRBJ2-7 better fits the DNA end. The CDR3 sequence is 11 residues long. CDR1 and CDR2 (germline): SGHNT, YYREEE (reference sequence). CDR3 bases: TGTGCCAGCAGCTCGACCTACGAGCAGTACTTC. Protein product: CASSSTYEQYF.

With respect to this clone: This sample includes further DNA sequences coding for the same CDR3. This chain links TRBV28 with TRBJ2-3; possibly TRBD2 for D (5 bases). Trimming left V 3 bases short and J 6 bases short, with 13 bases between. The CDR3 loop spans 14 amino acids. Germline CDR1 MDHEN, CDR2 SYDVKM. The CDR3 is CASSFPEGPDTQYF. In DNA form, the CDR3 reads TGTGCCAGCAGTTTCCCCGAGGGCCCGGATACGCAGTATTTT. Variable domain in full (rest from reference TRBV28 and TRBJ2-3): DVKVTQSSRYLVKRTGEKVFLECVQDMDHENMFWYRQDPGLGLRLIYFSYDVKMKEKGDIPEGYSVSREKKERFSLILESASTNQTSMYLCASSFPEGPDTQYFGPGTRLTVL.

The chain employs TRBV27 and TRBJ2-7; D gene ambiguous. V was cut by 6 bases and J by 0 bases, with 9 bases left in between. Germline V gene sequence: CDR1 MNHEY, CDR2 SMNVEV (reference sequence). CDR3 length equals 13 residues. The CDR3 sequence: CASRAWDSYEQYF. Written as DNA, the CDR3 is TGTGCCAGCAGGGCTTGGGACTCCTACGAGCAGTACTTC.

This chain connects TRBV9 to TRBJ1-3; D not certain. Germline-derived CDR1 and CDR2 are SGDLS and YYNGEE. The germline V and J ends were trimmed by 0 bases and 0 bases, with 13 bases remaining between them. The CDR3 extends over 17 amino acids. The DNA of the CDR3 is TGTGCCAGCAGCGTAGAGGAGGGCAGAATCTCTGGAAACACCATATATTTT. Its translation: CASSVEEGRISGNTIYF.

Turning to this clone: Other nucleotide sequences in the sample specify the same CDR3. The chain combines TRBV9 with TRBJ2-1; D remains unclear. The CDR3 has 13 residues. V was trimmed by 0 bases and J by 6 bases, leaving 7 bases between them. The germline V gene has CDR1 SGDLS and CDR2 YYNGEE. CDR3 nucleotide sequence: TGTGCCAGCAGCGTAGTTGGGGTCAATGAGCAGTTCTTC. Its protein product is CASSVVGVNEQFF.

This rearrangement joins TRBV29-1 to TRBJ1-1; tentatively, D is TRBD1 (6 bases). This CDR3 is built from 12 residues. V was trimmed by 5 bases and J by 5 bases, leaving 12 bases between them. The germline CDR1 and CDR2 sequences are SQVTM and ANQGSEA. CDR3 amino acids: CSVWEGGTEAFF. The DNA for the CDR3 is TGCAGCGTTTGGGAAGGGGGAACTGAAGCTTTCTTT.

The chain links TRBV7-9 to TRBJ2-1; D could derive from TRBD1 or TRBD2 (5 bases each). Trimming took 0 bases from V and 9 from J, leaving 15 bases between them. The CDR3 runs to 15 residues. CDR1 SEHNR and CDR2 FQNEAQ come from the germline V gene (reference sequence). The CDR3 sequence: CASSLARVGRAEQFF. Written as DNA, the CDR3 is TGTGCCAGCAGCTTAGCGCGGGTAGGCAGGGCTGAGCAGTTCTTC.

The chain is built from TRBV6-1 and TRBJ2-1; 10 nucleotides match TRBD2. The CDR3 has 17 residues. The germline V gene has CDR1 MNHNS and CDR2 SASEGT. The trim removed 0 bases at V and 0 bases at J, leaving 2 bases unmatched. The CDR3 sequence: CASSEARTSGSYNEQFF. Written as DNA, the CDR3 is TGTGCCAGCAGTGAAGCAAGGACTAGCGGCTCCTACAATGAGCAGTTCTTC.

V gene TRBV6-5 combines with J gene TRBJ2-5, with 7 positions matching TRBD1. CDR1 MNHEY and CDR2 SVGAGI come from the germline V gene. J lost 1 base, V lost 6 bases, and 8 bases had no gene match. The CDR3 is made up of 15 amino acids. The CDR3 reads CASSQTGALQETQYF. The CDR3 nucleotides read TGTGCCAGCAGCCAAACAGGGGCCCTCCAAGAGACCCAGTACTTC.